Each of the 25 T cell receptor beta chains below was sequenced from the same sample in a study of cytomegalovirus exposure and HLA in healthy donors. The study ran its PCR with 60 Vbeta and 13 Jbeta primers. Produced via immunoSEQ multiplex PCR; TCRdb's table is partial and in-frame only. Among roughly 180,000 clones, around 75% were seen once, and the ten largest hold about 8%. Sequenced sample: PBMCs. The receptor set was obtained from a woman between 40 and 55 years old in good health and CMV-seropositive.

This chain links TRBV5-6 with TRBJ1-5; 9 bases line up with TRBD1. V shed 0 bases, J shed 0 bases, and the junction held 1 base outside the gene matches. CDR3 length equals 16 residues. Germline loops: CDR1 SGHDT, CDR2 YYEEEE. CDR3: CASSLDRGHSNQPQHF. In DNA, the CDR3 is TGTGCCAGCAGCTTGGACAGGGGGCATAGCAATCAGCCCCAGCATTTT.

This CDR3 reads CASSNLQVSSYNEQFF. The CDR3 nucleotides are TGTGCCAGCAGTAATCTTCAGGTTAGCTCCTACAATGAGCAGTTCTTC. The chain uses TRBV2 and TRBJ2-1; D uncertain. CDR3 length: 16 amino acids. Per the germline V gene, CDR1 is SNHLY and CDR2 is FYNNEI. V lost 5 bases and J lost 0, with 14 bases in between.

The CDR3 is CASSFTGGRANEKLFF. CDR3 DNA sequence: TGTGCCAGCAGCTTTACCGGGGGGCGGGCTAATGAAAAACTGTTTTTT. The J gene is TRBJ1-4, the V gene TRBV7-2, with D possibly being TRBD1 (6 bases). This CDR3 is 16 amino acids long. The V end lost 3 bases, the J end lost 3 bases, and 14 bases lay between the germline ends. Germline lookup yields CDR1 SGHTA and CDR2 FQGNSA. The full variable domain, completed using reference TRBV7-2 and TRBJ1-4, is GAGVSQSPSNKVTEKGKDVELRCDPISGHTALYWYRQSLGQGLEFLIYFQGNSAPDKSGLPSDRFSAERTGGSVSTLTIQRTQQEDSAVYLCASSFTGGRANEKLFFGSGTQLSVL.

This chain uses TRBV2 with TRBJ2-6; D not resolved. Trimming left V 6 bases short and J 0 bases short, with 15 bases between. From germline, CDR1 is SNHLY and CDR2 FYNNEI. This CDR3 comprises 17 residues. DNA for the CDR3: TGTGCCAGCAGCCGCGACATCCCCACCTCTGGGGCCAACGTCCTGACTTTC. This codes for CASSRDIPTSGANVLTF. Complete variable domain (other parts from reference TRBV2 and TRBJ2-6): EPEVTQTPSHQVTQMGQEVILRCVPISNHLYFYWYRQILGQKVEFLVSFYNNEISEKSEIFDDQFSVERPDGSNFTLKIRSTKLEDSAMYFCASSRDIPTSGANVLTFGAGSRLTVL.

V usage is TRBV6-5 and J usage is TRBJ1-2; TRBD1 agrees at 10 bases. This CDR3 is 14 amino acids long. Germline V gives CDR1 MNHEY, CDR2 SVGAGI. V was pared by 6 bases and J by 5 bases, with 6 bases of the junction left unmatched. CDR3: CASRPGTGVYGYTF. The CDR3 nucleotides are TGTGCCAGCAGACCCGGGACAGGGGTATATGGCTACACCTTC.

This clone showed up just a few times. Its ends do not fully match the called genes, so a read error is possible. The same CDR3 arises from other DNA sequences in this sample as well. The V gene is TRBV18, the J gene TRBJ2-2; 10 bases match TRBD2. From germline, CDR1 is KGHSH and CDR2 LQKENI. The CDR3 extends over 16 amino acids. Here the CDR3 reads CASSPLAGANTGELFF. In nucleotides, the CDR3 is TGTGCCAGCTCACCTCTAGCGGGGGCGAACACCGGGGAGCTGTTCTTT.

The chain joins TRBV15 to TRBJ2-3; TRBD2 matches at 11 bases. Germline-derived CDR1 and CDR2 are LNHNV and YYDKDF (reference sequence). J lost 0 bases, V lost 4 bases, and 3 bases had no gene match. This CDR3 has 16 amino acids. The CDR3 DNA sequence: TGTGCCACCAGCACTATAGCGGGAGGGAGCACAGATACGCAGTATTTT. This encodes CATSTIAGGSTDTQYF.

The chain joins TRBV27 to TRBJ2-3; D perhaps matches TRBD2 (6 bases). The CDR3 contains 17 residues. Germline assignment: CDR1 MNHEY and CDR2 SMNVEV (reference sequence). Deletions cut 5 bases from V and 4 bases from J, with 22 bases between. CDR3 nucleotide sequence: TGTGCCAGCAGTCCCCAGCCCACGGGAGTTCTTGCAGATACGCAGTATTTT. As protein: CASSPQPTGVLADTQYF.

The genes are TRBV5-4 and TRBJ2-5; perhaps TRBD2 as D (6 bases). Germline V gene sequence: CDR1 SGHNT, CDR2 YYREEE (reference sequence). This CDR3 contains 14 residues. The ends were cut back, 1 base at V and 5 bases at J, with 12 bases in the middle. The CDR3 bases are TGTGCCAGCAGCTTGAGCGGCGGGGTTGAGACCCAGTACTTC. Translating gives CASSLSGGVETQYF.

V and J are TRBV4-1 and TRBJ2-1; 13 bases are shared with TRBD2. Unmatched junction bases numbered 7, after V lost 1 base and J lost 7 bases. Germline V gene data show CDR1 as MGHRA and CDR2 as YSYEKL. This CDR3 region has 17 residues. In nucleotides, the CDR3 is TGCGCCAGCAGCCAAGTAGTGACTAGCGGGAGGTGGAATGAGCAGTTCTTC. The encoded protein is CASSQVVTSGRWNEQFF.

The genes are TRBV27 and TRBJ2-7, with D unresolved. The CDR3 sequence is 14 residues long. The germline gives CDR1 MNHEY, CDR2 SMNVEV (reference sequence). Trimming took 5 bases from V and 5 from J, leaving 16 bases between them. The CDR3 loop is CASSPMRPGNEQYF. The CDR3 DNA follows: TGTGCCAGCAGTCCCATGAGGCCCGGCAACGAGCAGTACTTC.

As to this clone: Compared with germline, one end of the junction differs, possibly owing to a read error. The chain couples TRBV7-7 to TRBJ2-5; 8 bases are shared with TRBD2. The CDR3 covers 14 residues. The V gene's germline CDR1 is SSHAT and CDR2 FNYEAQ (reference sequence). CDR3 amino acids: CASSSGLAGETQYF. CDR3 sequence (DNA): TGTGCTAGCAGCTCAGGACTAGCCGGGGAGACCCAGTACTTC.

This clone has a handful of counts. This chain's CDR3 is CASSYGDRGLDEQYF. CDR3 sequence (DNA): TGTGCCAGCAGTTACGGGGACAGGGGGCTAGACGAGCAGTACTTC. The rearrangement joins TRBV6-5 to TRBJ2-7; 12 positions match TRBD1. V lost 2 bases, J lost 5 bases, and 4 bases stayed unmatched. There are 15 residues in the CDR3. CDR1 and CDR2 (germline): MNHEY, SVGAGI.

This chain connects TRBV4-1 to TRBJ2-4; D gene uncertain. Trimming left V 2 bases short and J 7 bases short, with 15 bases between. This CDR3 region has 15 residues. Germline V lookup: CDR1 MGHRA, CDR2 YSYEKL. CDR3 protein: CASSQQRYQNNIQYF. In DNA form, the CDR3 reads TGCGCCAGCAGCCAACAACGGTACCAAAACAACATTCAGTACTTC.

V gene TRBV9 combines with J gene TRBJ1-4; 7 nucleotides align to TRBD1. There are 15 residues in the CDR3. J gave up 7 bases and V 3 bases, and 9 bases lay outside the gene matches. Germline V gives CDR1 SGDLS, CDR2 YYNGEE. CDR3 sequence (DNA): TGTGCCAGCAGCGCCAATACAGGGGTGGGTGAAAAACTGTTTTTT. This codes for CASSANTGVGEKLFF.

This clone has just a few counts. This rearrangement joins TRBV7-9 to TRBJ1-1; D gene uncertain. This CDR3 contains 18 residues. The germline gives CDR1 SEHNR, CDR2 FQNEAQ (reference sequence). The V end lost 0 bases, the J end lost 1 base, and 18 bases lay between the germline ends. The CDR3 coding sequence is TGTGCCAGCAGCTTAGCTTGGGCCCTGGGTCAAACGAACACTGAAGCTTTCTTT. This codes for CASSLAWALGQTNTEAFF.

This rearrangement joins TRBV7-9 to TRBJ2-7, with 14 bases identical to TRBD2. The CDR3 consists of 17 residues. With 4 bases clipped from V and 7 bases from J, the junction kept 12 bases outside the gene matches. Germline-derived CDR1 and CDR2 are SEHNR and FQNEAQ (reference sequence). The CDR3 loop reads CASSYPGTSGSRGEQYF. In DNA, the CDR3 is TGTGCCAGCAGCTATCCCGGGACTAGCGGGAGTAGAGGGGAGCAGTACTTC. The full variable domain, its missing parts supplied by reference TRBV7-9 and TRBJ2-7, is DTGVSQNPRHKITKRGQNVTFRCDPISEHNRLYWYRQTLGQGPEFLTYFQNEAQLEKSRLLSDRFSAERPKGSFSTLEIQRTEQGDSAMYLCASSYPGTSGSRGEQYFGPGTRLTVT.

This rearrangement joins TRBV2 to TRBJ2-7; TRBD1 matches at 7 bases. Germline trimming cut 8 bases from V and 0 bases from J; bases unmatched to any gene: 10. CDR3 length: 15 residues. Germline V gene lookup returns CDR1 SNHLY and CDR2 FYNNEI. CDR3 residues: CASCRDSNLSYEQYF. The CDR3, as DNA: TGTGCCAGCTGCCGGGACAGCAACCTCTCCTACGAGCAGTACTTC.

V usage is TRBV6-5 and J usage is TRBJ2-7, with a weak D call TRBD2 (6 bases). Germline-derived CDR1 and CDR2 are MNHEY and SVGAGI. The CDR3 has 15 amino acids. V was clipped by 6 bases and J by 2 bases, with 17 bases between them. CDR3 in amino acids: CASRTPGRDPYEQYF. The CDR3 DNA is TGTGCCAGCAGAACACCAGGGCGGGACCCCTACGAGCAGTACTTC.

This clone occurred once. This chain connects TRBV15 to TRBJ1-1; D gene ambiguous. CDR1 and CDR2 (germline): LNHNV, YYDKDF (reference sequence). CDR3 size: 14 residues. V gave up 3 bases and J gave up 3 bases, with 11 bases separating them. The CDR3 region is CATSSHLGDTEAFF. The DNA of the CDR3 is TGTGCCACCAGCAGTCATCTCGGGGACACTGAAGCTTTCTTT.

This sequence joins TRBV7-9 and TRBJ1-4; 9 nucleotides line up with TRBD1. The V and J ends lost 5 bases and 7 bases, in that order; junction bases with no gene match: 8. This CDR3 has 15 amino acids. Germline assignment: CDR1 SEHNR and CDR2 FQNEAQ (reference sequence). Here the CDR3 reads CASSQRTGAVEKLFF. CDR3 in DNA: TGTGCCAGCAGCCAGCGGACAGGGGCGGTTGAAAAACTGTTTTTT.

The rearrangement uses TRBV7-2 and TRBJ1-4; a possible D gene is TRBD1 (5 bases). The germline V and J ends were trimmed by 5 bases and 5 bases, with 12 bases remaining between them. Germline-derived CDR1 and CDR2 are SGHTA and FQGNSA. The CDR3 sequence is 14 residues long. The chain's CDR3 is CASSRTLINEKLFF. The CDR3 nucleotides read TGTGCCAGCAGCAGGACACTGATAAATGAAAAACTGTTTTTT.

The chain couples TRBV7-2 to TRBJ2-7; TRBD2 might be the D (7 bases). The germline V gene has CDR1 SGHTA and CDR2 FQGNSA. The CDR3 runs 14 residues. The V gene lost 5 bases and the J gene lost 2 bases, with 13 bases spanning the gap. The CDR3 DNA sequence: TGTGCCAGCAGCCAAGGGGGAGGGACCTACGAGCAGTACTTC. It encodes CASSQGGGTYEQYF.

CDR3 nucleotides: TGTGCCAGCAGCTACGAGCGGAACTCCTACAATGAGCAGTTCTTC. As protein: CASSYERNSYNEQFF. The chain has TRBV7-2 and TRBJ2-1, with D perhaps TRBD2 (5 bases). The CDR3 extends over 15 amino acids. Germline CDR1 and CDR2: SGHTA and FQGNSA. V was shortened by 4 bases and J by 0 bases, with 10 bases between the two germline ends.

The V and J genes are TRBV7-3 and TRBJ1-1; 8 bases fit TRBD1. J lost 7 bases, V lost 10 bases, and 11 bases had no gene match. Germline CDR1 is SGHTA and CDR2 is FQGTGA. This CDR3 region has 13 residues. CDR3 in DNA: TGTGCCACCAGGTTGCAGGGGGCGAGTGAAGCTTTCTTT. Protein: CATRLQGASEAFF.